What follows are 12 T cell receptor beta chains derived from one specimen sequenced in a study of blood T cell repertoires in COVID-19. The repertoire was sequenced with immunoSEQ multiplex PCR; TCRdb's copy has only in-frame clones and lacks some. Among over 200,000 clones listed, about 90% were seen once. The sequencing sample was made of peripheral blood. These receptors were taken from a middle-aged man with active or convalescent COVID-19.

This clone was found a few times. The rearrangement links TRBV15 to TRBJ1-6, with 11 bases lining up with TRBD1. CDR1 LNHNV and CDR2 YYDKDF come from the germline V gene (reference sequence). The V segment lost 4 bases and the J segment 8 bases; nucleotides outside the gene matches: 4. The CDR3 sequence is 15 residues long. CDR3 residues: CATSMGQGGYSPLHF. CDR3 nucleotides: TGTGCCACCAGCATGGGACAGGGGGGCTATTCACCCCTCCACTTT.

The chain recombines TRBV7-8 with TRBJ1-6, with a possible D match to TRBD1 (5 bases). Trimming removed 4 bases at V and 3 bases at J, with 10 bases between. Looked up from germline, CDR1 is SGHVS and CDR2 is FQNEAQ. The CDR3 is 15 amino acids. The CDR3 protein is CASSSDSYYNSPLHF. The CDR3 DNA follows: TGTGCCAGCAGCTCTGACAGTTACTATAATTCACCCCTCCACTTT.

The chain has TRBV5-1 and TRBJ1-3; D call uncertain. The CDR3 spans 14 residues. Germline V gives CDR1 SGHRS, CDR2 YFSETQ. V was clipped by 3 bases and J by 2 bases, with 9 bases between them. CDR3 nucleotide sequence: TGCGCCAGCAGCTCCGGGGAAACTGGAAACACCATATATTTT. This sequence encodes CASSSGETGNTIYF.

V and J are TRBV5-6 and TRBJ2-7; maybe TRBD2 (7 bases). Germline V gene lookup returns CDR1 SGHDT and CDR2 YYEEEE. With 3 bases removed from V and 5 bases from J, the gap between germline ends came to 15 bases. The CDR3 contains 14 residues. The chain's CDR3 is CASSSGEGLDEQYF. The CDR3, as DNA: TGTGCCAGCAGCTCAGGGGAGGGGCTTGACGAGCAGTACTTC.

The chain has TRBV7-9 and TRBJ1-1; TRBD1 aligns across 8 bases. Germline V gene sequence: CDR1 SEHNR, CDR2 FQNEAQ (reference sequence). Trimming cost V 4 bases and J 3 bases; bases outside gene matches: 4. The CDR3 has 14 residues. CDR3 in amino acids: CASSSRQGYTEAFF. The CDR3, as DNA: TGTGCCAGCAGCTCTCGACAGGGGTACACTGAAGCTTTCTTT.

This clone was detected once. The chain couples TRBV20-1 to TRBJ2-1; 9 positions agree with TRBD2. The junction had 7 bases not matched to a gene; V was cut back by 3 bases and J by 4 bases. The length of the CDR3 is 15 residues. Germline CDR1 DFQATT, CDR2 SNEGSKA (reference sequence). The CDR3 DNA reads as TGCAGTGCTAGTGAAGCGGGGGGCCCTTACAATGAGCAGTTCTTC. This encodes CSASEAGGPYNEQFF.

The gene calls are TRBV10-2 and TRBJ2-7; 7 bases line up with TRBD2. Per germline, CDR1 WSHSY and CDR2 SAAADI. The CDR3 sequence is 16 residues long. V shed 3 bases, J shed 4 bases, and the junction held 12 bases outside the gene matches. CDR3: CASSDPLGGGRYEQYF. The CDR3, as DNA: TGCGCCAGCAGTGACCCCCTGGGCGGGGGTCGTTACGAGCAGTACTTC.

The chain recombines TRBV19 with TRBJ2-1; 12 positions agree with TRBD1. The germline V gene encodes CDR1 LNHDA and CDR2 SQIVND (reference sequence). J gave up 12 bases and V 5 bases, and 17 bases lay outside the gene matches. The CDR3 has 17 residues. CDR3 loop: CASSPEPGTGGSGWQFF. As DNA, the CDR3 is TGTGCCAGTAGTCCAGAACCCGGGACAGGGGGCTCGGGTTGGCAGTTCTTC.

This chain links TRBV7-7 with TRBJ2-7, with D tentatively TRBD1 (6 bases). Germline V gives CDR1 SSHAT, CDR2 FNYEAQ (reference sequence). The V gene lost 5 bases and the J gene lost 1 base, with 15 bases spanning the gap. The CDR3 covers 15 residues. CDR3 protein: CASSRTHTGSYEQYF. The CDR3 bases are TGTGCCAGCAGCCGAACCCACACAGGGTCCTACGAGCAGTACTTC.

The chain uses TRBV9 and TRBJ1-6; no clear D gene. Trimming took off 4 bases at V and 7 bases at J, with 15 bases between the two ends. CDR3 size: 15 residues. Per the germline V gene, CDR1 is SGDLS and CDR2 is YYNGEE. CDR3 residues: CASSPGQLMNSPLHF. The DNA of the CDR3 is TGTGCCAGCAGCCCCGGTCAACTCATGAATTCACCCCTCCACTTT.

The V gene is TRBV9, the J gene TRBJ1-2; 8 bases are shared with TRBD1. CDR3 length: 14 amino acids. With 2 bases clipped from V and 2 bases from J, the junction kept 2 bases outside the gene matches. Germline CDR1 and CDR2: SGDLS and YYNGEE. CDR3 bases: TGTGCCAGCAGCGTCGACAGGGGCAACTATGGCTACACCTTC. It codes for CASSVDRGNYGYTF.

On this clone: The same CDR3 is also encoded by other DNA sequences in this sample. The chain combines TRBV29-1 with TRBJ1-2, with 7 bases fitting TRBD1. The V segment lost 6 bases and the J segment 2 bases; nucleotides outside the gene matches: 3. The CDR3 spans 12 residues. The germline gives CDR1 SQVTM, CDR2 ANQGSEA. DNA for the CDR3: TGCAGCGTCGCGACAGGGAACTATGGCTACACCTTC. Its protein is CSVATGNYGYTF. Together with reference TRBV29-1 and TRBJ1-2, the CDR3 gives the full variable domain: SAVISQKPSRDICQRGTSLTIQCQVDSQVTMMFWYRQQPGQSLTLIATANQGSEATYESGFVIDKFPISRPNLTFSTLTVSNMSPEDSSIYLCSVATGNYGYTFGSGTRLTVV.